Shown below are 19 T cell receptor beta chains from a single sample sequenced in a study of T cells in Graves' hyperthyroidism and ophthalmopathy. From RNA transcripts, TCR beta CDR3 regions were amplified. When the TCR CDR3 underwent first-round RT-PCR, the HTBI primer set was used. TCRdb redid the calling of the multiplex PCR reads with MiXCR, one entry per CDR3 protein. The table includes about 700,000 distinct CDR3 sequences, about 45% detected once. Sequencing was performed on peripheral blood or thyroid tissue (not recorded which). Receptors were obtained from an adult man with Graves' disease, either hyperthyroidism or ophthalmopathy (not recorded which).

With respect to this clonotype: Germline and junction disagree at one end, which may indicate a read error. The chain couples TRBV2 to TRBJ1-5; 9 positions agree with TRBD1. CDR1 is SNHLY and CDR2 is FYNNEI in the germline V gene. The CDR3 is 15 amino acids. The CDR3 bases are TGTGCCAGCAGTACACGGACAGGGGCGGAACAGCCCCGGCATTTT. This encodes CASSTRTGAEQPRHF.

This clonotype was counted between two and nine times. The J gene is TRBJ1-1, the V gene TRBV6-1; D is unclear. Germline lookup yields CDR1 MNHNS and CDR2 SASEGT. This CDR3 has 14 amino acids. V lost 5 bases to trimming and J lost 0 bases, with 10 bases between them. CDR3 sequence: CASSYDGMNTEAFF. The CDR3 nucleotides are TGTGCCAGCAGTTATGACGGCATGAACACTGAAGCTTTCTTT.

This clonotype was seen just once. This chain joins TRBV20-1 and TRBJ2-2, with TRBD2 identical over 9 bases. Losses at the gene ends were 3 bases for V and 7 bases for J; bases not matched to a gene: 6. The germline CDR1 and CDR2 sequences are DFQATT and SNEGSKA (reference sequence). This CDR3 has 14 amino acids. CDR3: CSASAGGTHGELFF. For the CDR3, the DNA is TGCAGTGCTAGTGCGGGAGGGACTCACGGGGAGCTGTTTTTT.

To note about this clonotype: A read error may account for a junction end that differs from germline. The chain links TRBV29-1 to TRBJ1-3; TRBD1 might be the D (6 bases). Germline V gene sequence: CDR1 SQVTM, CDR2 ANQGSEA. CDR3 length: 16 residues. CDR3 sequence: CNVEFSWGHSGNTIYF. CDR3 DNA: TGCAACGTTGAATTTTCTTGGGGACACTCTGGAAACACCATATATTTT.

This clonotype was counted at least ten times. V and J are TRBV7-9 and TRBJ2-5; 11 bases are a match to TRBD2. Germline loops: CDR1 SEHNR, CDR2 FQNEAQ (reference sequence). The J segment lost 3 bases and the V segment lost 5 bases, leaving 2 bases of the junction unmatched. This CDR3 contains 14 residues. CDR3 sequence (DNA): TGTGCCAGCAGCGTGGGACTAGCGGAAGAGACCCAGTACTTC. Its protein is CASSVGLAEETQYF.

The chain joins TRBV11-1 to TRBJ1-2; TRBD1 matches at 9 bases. V trimming: 1 base; J trimming: 0 bases; junction bases outside the gene matches: 12. CDR1 is SGHAT and CDR2 is FQDESV in the germline V gene (reference sequence). This CDR3 has 19 residues. The chain's CDR3 is CASSLGPSHRGPANYGYTF. The CDR3 DNA reads TGTGCCAGCAGCTTAGGACCCTCTCACAGGGGGCCGGCTAACTATGGCTACACCTTC. Full variable domain (rest looked up from reference TRBV11-1 and TRBJ1-2): EAEVAQSPRYKITEKSQAVAFWCDPISGHATLYWYRQILGQGPELLVQFQDESVVDDSQLPKDRFSAERLKGVDSTLKIQPAELGDSAMYLCASSLGPSHRGPANYGYTFGSGTRLTVV.

This clonotype was observed a handful of times. The chain uses TRBV20-1 and TRBJ2-7, with D possibly matching TRBD1 (5 bases). The CDR3 extends over 15 amino acids. CDR1 is DFQATT and CDR2 is SNEGSKA in the germline V gene (reference sequence). The V gene lost 0 bases and the J gene lost 1 base, with 13 bases spanning the gap. CDR3 sequence reads: CSARDLRAGSYEQYF. The CDR3 DNA is TGCAGTGCTAGAGACCTAAGGGCAGGGTCCTACGAGCAGTACTTC.

V is TRBV13 and J is TRBJ1-1; no definite D call. The CDR3 consists of 15 residues. Looked up from germline, CDR1 is PRHDT and CDR2 is FYEKMQ (reference sequence). Trimming pared 4 bases from V and 1 base from J, leaving 13 bases between. The CDR3 sequence: CASSYGSRSNTEAFF. CDR3 nucleotide sequence: TGTGCCAGCAGCTACGGTTCGCGGTCGAACACTGAAGCTTTCTTT.

The V call is TRBV6-6, the J call TRBJ1-5, with TRBD1 matching over 9 bases. Germline CDR1 reads MNHNY; CDR2 reads SVGAGI (reference sequence). J lost 2 bases, V lost 5 bases, and 10 bases had no gene match. The length of the CDR3 is 17 residues. CDR3: CASSGLPGQGGNQPQHF. CDR3 nucleotide sequence: TGTGCCAGCAGTGGTCTACCGGGACAGGGAGGCAATCAGCCCCAGCATTTT.

Turning to this clonotype: A read error may explain this, as a much larger clone is one base away. The chain carries TRBV9 and TRBJ1-3; D is perhaps TRBD1 (6 bases). The germline V and J ends were trimmed by 3 bases and 3 bases, with 13 bases remaining between them. The germline gives CDR1 SGDLS, CDR2 YYNGEE. This CDR3 has 15 residues. The CDR3 DNA sequence: TGTGCCAGCAGCGGTACAGGGCGTATTGGAAACACCATATATTTT. The encoded protein is CASSGTGRIGNTIYF.

The chain carries TRBV19 and TRBJ1-6; maybe TRBD1 (6 bases). There are 16 residues in the CDR3. The V gene lost 5 bases and the J gene lost 10 bases, with 21 bases spanning the gap. Germline CDR1 reads LNHDA; CDR2 reads SQIVND (reference sequence). The CDR3 is CASSPNGGGNLSPLHF. CDR3 coding DNA: TGTGCCAGTAGTCCCAACGGGGGCGGGAATCTGTCACCCCTCCACTTT. The full variable domain, rest sourced from reference TRBV19 and TRBJ1-6, is DGGITQSPKYLFRKEGQNVTLSCEQNLNHDAMYWYRQDPGQGLRLIYYSQIVNDFQKGDIAEGYSVSREKKESFPLTVTSAQKNPTAFYLCASSPNGGGNLSPLHFGNGTRLTVT.

This chain uses TRBV7-9 with TRBJ1-2, with 11 bases aligning to TRBD1. CDR3 length: 17 residues. From germline, CDR1 is SEHNR and CDR2 FQNEAQ (reference sequence). Trimming cost V 4 bases and J 3 bases; bases outside gene matches: 10. CDR3 region: CASSSLPGQGEDYGYTF. The CDR3 region has the DNA TGTGCCAGCAGCTCTTTGCCGGGACAGGGGGAGGACTATGGCTACACCTTC. The full variable domain, rest sourced from reference TRBV7-9 and TRBJ1-2, is DTGVSQNPRHKITKRGQNVTFRCDPISEHNRLYWYRQTLGQGPEFLTYFQNEAQLEKSRLLSDRFSAERPKGSFSTLEIQRTEQGDSAMYLCASSSLPGQGEDYGYTFGSGTRLTVV.

This clonotype showed up just a few times. The CDR3 DNA follows: TGCAGCGGTTCCTGGTACAGGGGGCAGAACACTGAAGCTTTCTTT. It codes for CSGSWYRGQNTEAFF. The rearrangement joins TRBV29-1 to TRBJ1-1; 9 positions agree with TRBD1. The length of the CDR3 is 15 residues. The germline CDR1 and CDR2 sequences are SQVTM and ANQGSEA. The V and J ends lost 7 bases and 1 base, in that order; junction bases with no gene match: 10. The full variable domain, its missing parts supplied by reference TRBV29-1 and TRBJ1-1, is SAVISQKPSRDICQRGTSLTIQCQVDSQVTMMFWYRQQPGQSLTLIATANQGSEATYESGFVIDKFPISRPNLTFSTLTVSNMSPEDSSIYLCSGSWYRGQNTEAFFGQGTRLTVV.

This clonotype was found many times. The chain has TRBV5-1 and TRBJ1-5; no firm D call. V lost 2 bases and J 1 base, leaving 4 bases between the germline ends. The germline gives CDR1 SGHRS, CDR2 YFSETQ. This CDR3 has 13 amino acids. CDR3 sequence reads: CASSFSSNQPQHF. The CDR3 region has the DNA TGCGCCAGCAGCTTCTCGAGCAATCAGCCCCAGCATTTT.

The chain uses TRBV6-6 and TRBJ1-6; possible D gene TRBD1, 6 bases. Germline V lookup: CDR1 MNHNY, CDR2 SVGAGI (reference sequence). The CDR3 runs to 17 residues. Trimming stripped 6 bases from V and 6 bases from J, with 21 bases between. The CDR3 here is CASRLQGRTYLNSPLHF. DNA of the CDR3: TGTGCCAGCAGACTACAGGGACGAACTTACCTTAATTCACCCCTCCACTTT.

This clonotype turned up a few times. The V call is TRBV6-5, the J call TRBJ2-7; D might be TRBD2 (6 bases). V gave up 8 bases and J gave up 3 bases, with 14 bases separating them. CDR1 is MNHEY and CDR2 is SVGAGI in the germline V gene. The CDR3 sequence is 13 residues long. CDR3 in amino acids: CASCPGGIYEQYF. CDR3 coding DNA: TGTGCCAGCTGCCCCGGCGGGATCTACGAGCAGTACTTC.

The chain is built from TRBV6-1 and TRBJ1-2; no clear D. V was pared by 6 bases and J by 1 base, with 18 bases between. The CDR3 extends over 16 amino acids. Germline lookup yields CDR1 MNHNS and CDR2 SASEGT. The DNA for the CDR3 is TGTGCCAGCAGCTTGCAAGGTGGCTCTATTAACTATGGCTACACCTTC. Its protein product is CASSLQGGSINYGYTF.

This clonotype was counted a few times. This chain connects TRBV20-1 to TRBJ1-1, with D maybe TRBD1 (5 bases). The V end was cut by 4 bases, the J end by 3 bases, with 12 bases between. The CDR3 is 13 amino acids. From germline, CDR1 is DFQATT and CDR2 SNEGSKA (reference sequence). CDR3 sequence: CSAIRDGDTEAFF. CDR3 in DNA: TGCAGTGCTATCCGGGACGGGGACACTGAAGCTTTCTTT.

This clonotype turned up a few times. Its ends do not fully match the called genes, so a read error is possible. This rearrangement joins TRBV7-2 to TRBJ1-2; no definite D call. CDR1 SGHTA and CDR2 FQGNSA come from the germline V gene. The CDR3 is 14 amino acids. The CDR3 region is CASSQVASYYGYTF. The CDR3 bases are TGCGCCAGCAGCCAAGTGGCCAGCTACTATGGCTACACCTTC.